This T cell receptor (beta chain) was profiled in a study of molecular identifiers for immune sequencing clone quantification. Looked up from germline, CDR1 is SGHNT and CDR2 is YYREEE (reference sequence). The CDR3 totals 14 residues. Points on this clonotype: What it binds is not known. A read error is likely, as this CDR3 ends without the conserved phenylalanine or tryptophan.

TCRdb fed the PCR reads into MiXCR, producing one record per CDR3 protein. The table shows roughly 300,000 distinct CDR3 sequences, with roughly a quarter occurring only once. General study findings and limits: Clone sizes that are highly expanded could be underestimated when identical TCR molecules share a barcode.

The V and J genes are TRBV5-4 and TRBJ2-3, with D possibly TRBD2 on 5 matching bases. The sample comprised naive CD8+ T cells from blood, with Jurkat cell RNA spiked in. Specified subset: FACS-sorted CD8+CD4-CCR7+CD45RA+ naive T cells. The receptor was isolated from a human donor in good health. Some libraries in this study had Jurkat cell RNA spiked in. The CDR3 coding sequence is TGTGCCAGCAGCTTACCCGGAGGTACAGATATGCAGTATTAT. Its translation is CASSLPGGTDMQYY.